This record covers a single T cell receptor (beta chain). As yet, its antigen is unknown. This CDR3 comprises 18 residues. Trimming took off 1 base at V and 3 bases at J, with 19 bases between the two ends. Germline V gene data show CDR1 as MGHRA and CDR2 as YSYEKL. The data originate from a study of beta chain features in type 1 diabetes. Reverse transcribing all isolated RNA meant expressed TCRB transcripts were sequenced. Using immunoSEQ multiplex PCR, the repertoire was profiled, and TCRdb retains in-frame clones only, with some absent. The sample carries 330,000 or so clones, roughly an eighth recorded once. General study results and limits: Shorter TCRB CDR3s, moderately but significantly so, marked every one of the four CD4+ subsets in Type 1 diabetes patients.

The chain carries TRBV4-1 and TRBJ1-5, with TRBD1 as a possible D gene (5 bases). Material for sequencing was naive CD4+ T cells from blood. The sequence derives from a woman between 18 and 30 years old with type 1 diabetes. CDR3 coding DNA: TGCGCCAGCAGCCAAGTGAGGTCAGGGATATGGAACAATCAGCCCCAGCATTTT. Its translation is CASSQVRSGIWNNQPQHF.